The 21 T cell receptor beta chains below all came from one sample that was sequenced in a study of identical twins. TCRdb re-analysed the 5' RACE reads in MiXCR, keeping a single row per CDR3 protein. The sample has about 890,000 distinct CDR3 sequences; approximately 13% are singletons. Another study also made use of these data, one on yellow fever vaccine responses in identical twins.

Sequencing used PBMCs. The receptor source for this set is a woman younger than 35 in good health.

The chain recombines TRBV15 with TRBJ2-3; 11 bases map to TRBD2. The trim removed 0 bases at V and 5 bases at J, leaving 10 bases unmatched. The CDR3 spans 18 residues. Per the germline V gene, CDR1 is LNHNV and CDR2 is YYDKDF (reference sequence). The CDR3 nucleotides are TGTGCCACCAGCAGAGATTGGGGCGGGACTAGCGGTAGAGATACGCAGTATTTT. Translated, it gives CATSRDWGGTSGRDTQYF.

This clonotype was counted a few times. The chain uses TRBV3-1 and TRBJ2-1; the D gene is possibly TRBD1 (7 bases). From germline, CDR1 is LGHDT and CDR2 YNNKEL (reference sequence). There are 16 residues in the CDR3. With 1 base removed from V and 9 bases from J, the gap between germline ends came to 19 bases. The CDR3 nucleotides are TGTGCCAGCAGCCAAGCTCAGGGGGGAGTGGACAGTGAGCAGTTCTTC. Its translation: CASSQAQGGVDSEQFF.

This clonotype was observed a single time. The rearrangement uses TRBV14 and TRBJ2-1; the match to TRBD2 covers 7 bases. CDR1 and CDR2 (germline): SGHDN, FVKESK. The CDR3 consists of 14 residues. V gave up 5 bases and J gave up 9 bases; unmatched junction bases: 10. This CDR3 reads CASSKGPGGIEQFF. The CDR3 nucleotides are TGTGCCAGCAGCAAAGGTCCGGGGGGTATTGAGCAGTTCTTC.

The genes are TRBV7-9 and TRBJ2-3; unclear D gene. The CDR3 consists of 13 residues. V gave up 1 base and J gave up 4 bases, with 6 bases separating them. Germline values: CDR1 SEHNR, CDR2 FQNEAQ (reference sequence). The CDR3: CASSLDLSDTQYF. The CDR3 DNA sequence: TGTGCCAGCAGCTTAGATCTGTCAGATACGCAGTATTTT.

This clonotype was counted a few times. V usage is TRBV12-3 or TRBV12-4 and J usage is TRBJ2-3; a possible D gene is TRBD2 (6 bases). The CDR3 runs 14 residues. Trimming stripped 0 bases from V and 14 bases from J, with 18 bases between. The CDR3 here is CASSLALTRDIGYF. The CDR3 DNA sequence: TGTGCCAGCAGTTTAGCGCTAACGCGGGATATTGGGTATTTT.

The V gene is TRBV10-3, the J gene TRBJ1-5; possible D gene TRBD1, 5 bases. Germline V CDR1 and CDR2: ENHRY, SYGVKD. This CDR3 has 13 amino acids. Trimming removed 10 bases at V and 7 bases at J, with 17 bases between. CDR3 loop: CASRGRAGQPQHF. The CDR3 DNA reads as TGTGCCAGCCGGGGGAGGGCTGGCCAGCCCCAGCATTTT.

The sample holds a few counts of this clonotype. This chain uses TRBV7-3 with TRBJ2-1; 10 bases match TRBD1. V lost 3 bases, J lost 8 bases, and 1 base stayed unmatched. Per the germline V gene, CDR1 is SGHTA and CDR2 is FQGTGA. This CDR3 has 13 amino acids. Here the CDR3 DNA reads TGTGCCAGCAGCTTCGGGACAGGGGATGAGCAGTTCTTC. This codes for CASSFGTGDEQFF.

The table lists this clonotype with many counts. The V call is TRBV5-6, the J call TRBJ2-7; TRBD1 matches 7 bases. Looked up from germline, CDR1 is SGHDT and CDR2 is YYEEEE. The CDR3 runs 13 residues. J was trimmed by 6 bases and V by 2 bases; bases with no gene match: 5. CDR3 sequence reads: CASSFDRAGEQYV. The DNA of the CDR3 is TGTGCCAGCAGCTTCGACAGGGCGGGCGAGCAGTACGTC.

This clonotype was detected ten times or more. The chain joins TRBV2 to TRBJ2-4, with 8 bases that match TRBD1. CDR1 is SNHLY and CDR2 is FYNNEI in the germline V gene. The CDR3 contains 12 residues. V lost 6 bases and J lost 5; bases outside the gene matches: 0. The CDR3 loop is CASRQGENIQYF. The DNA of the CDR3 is TGTGCCAGCAGACAGGGGGAAAACATTCAGTACTTC.

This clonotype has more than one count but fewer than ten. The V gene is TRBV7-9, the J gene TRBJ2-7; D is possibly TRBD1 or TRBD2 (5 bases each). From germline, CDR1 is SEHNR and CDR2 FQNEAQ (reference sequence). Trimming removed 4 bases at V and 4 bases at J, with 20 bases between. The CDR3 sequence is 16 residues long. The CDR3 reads CASSSRLRGARYEQYV. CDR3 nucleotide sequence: TGTGCCAGCAGCTCACGCCTTAGAGGGGCTAGGTACGAGCAGTACGTC.

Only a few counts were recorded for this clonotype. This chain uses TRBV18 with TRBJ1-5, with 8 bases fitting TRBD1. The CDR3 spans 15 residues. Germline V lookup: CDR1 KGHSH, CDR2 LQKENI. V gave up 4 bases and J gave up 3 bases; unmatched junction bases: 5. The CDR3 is CASSLGQGFNQPQHF. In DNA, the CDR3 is TGTGCCAGCTCACTTGGACAGGGCTTCAATCAGCCCCAGCATTTT.

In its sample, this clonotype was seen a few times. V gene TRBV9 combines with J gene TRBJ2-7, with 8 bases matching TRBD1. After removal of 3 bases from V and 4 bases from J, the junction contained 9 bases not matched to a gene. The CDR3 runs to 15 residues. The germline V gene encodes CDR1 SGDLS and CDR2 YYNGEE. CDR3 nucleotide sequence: TGTGCCAGCAGCGCTGGACAGGGCAGGGGATACGAGCAGTACTTC. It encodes CASSAGQGRGYEQYF. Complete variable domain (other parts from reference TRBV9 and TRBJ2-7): DSGVTQTPKHLITATGQRVTLRCSPRSGDLSVYWYQQSLDQGLQFLIQYYNGEERAKGNILERFSAQQFPDLHSELNLSSLELGDSALYFCASSAGQGRGYEQYFGPGTRLTVT.

CDR3 sequence (DNA): TGCGCCAGCAGCTTGGAGGGCCGACCGGTAGACGAGCAGTACTTC. Its translation: CASSLEGRPVDEQYF. This sequence joins TRBV5-1 and TRBJ2-7; no clear D gene. CDR1 is SGHRS and CDR2 is YFSETQ in the germline V gene. V was cut by 0 bases and J by 5 bases, with 15 bases left in between. CDR3 size: 15 residues.

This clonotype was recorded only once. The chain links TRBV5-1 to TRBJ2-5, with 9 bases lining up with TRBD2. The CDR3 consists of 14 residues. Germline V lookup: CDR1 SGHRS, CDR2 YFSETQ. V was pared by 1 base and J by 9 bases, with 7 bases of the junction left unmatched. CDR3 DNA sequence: TGCGCCAGCAGCTTGTCTAGCGGGGCCCCGGCCCAGTACTTC. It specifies CASSLSSGAPAQYF.

The CDR3 loop reads CASSYSWQINQPQHF. CDR3 in DNA: TGTGCCAGCAGTTACTCGTGGCAGATCAATCAGCCCCAGCATTTT. The chain uses TRBV6-5 and TRBJ1-5; D remains ambiguous. The germline gives CDR1 MNHEY, CDR2 SVGAGI. V lost 0 bases and J 3 bases, leaving 9 bases between the germline ends. The CDR3 is 15 residues long.

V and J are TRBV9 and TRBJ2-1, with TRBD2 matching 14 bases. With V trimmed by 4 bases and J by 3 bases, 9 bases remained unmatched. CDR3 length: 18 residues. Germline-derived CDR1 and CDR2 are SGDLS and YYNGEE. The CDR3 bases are TGTGCCAGCAGCCCGACTAGCGGGAGGGCCTACGGCTACAATGAGCAGTTCTTC. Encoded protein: CASSPTSGRAYGYNEQFF. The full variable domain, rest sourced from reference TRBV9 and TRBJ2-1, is DSGVTQTPKHLITATGQRVTLRCSPRSGDLSVYWYQQSLDQGLQFLIQYYNGEERAKGNILERFSAQQFPDLHSELNLSSLELGDSALYFCASSPTSGRAYGYNEQFFGPGTRLTVL.

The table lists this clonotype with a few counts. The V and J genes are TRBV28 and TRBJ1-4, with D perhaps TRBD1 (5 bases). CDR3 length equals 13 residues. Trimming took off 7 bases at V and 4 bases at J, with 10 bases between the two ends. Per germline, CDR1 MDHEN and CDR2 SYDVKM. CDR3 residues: CASTRGHNEKLFF. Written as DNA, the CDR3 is TGTGCCAGCACTCGAGGACATAATGAAAAACTGTTTTTT. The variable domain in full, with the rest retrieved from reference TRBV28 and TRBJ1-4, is DVKVTQSSRYLVKRTGEKVFLECVQDMDHENMFWYRQDPGLGLRLIYFSYDVKMKEKGDIPEGYSVSREKKERFSLILESASTNQTSMYLCASTRGHNEKLFFGSGTQLSVL.

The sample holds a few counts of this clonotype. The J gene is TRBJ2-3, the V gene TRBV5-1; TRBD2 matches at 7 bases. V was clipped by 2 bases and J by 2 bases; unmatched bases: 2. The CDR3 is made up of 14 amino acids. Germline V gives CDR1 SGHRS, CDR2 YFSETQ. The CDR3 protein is CASSFGLDTDTQYF. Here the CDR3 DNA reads TGCGCCAGCAGCTTCGGACTAGACACAGATACGCAGTATTTT.

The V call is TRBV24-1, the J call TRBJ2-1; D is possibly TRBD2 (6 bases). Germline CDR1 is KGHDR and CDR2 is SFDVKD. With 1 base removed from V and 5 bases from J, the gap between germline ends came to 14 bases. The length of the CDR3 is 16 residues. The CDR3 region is CATSDFRDGLNNEQFF. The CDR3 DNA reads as TGTGCCACCAGTGATTTTCGGGACGGACTAAACAATGAGCAGTTCTTC.

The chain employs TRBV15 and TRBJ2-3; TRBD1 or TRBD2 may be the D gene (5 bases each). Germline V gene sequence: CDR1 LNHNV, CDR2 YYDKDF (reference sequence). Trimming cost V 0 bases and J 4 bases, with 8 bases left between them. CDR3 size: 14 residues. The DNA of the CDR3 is TGTGCCACCAGCAGAGAAGGGACGGCAGATACGCAGTATTTT. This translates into CATSREGTADTQYF.

This CDR3 is CASSYSGGSTYNEQFF. The CDR3 region has the DNA TGTGCCAGCAGTTACTCAGGCGGGAGCACCTACAATGAGCAGTTCTTC. The V gene is TRBV6-5, the J gene TRBJ2-1; 7 bases agree with TRBD2. Looked up from germline, CDR1 is MNHEY and CDR2 is SVGAGI. V lost 0 bases and J lost 2; bases outside the gene matches: 4. This CDR3 is 16 amino acids long.